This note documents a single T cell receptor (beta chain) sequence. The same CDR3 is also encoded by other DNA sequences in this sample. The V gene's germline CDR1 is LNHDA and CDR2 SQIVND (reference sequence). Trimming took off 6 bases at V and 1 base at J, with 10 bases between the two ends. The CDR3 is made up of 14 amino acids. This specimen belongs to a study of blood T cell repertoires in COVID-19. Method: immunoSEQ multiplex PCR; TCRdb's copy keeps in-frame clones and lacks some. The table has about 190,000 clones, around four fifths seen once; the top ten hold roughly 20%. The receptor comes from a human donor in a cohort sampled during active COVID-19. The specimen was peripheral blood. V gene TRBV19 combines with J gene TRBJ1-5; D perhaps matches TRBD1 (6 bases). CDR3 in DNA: TGTGCCAGTAGCCCAGGGGCGAGCAATCAGCCCCAGCATTTT. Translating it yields CASSPGASNQPQHF.